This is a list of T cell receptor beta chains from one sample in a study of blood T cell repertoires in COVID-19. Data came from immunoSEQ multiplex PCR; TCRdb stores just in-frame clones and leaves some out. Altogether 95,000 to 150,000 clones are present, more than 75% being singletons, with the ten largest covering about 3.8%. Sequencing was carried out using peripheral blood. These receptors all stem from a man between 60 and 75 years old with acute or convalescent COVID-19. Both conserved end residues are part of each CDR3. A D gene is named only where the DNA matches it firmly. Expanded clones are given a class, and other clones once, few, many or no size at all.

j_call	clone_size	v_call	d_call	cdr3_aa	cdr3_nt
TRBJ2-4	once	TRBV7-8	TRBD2	CASSLYLAGENIQYF	TGTGCCAGCAGCTTATATTTGGCGGGGGAAAACATTCAGTACTTC
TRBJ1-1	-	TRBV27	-	CASSLQMNTEAFF	TGTGCCAGCAGTTTACAAATGAACACTGAAGCTTTCTTT
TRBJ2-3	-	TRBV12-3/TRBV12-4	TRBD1	CASSEQGAGTQYF	TGTGCCAGCAGTGAACAGGGGGCGGGTACGCAGTATTTT
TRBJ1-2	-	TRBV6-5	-	CASSLQGRYTF	TGTGCCAGCAGTCTACAGGGACGCTACACCTTC
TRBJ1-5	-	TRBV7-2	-	CASSSKGGNQPQHF	TGTGCCAGCAGCTCGAAGGGGGGCAATCAGCCCCAGCATTTT
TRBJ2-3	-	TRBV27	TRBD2	CASSFWTSVTDTQYF	TGTGCCAGCAGTTTTTGGACTAGCGTCACAGATACGCAGTATTTT
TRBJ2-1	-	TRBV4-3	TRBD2	CASSRKGSGGEQFF	TGCGCCAGCAGCCGAAAGGGAAGCGGGGGTGAGCAGTTCTTC
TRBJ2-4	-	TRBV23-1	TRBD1	CASLWDSKNIQYF	TGCGCCAGCCTGTGGGACAGCAAAAACATTCAGTACTTC
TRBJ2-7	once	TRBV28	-	CASSLTITYYEQYF	TGTGCCAGCAGTTTAACTATTACATATTACGAGCAGTACTTC
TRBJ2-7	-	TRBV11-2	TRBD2	CASSLGGLAGYEQYF	TGTGCCAGCAGCTTAGGGGGACTAGCGGGCTACGAGCAGTACTTC
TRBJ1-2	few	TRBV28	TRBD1	CASGQGRYGYTF	TGTGCCAGCGGACAGGGCAGGTATGGCTACACCTTC
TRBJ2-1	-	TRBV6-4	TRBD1	CASSDGGQGYNEQFF	TGTGCCAGCAGTGACGGAGGACAGGGCTACAATGAGCAGTTCTTC
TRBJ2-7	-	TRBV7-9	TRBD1	CASSSPTGFYEQYF	TGTGCCAGCAGCTCTCCGACAGGGTTCTACGAGCAGTACTTC
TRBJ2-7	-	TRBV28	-	CASSPLRQTSLYEQYF	TGTGCCAGCAGTCCCCTGCGACAGACTTCCCTATACGAGCAGTACTTC
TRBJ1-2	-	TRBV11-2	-	CASSPEGGLGGYTF	TGTGCCAGCAGCCCCGAGGGGGGACTAGGTGGCTACACCTTC
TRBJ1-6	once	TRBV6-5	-	CASGPYNSPLHF	TGTGCCAGTGGCCCTTATAATTCACCCCTCCACTTT
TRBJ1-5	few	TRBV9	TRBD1	CASSVGQGSFDQPQHF	TGTGCCAGCAGCGTGGGACAGGGAAGTTTTGATCAGCCCCAGCATTTT
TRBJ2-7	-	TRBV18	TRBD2	CASSPLPGTSGFYEQYF	TGTGCCAGCTCACCTCTACCCGGGACTAGCGGATTCTACGAGCAGTACTTC
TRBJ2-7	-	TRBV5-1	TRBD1	CASTGQGHEQYF	TGCGCCAGCACGGGACAGGGGCACGAGCAGTACTTC
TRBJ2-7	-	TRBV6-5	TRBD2	CASSYRGLAVHEQYF	TGTGCCAGCAGTTACCGCGGACTAGCGGTCCACGAGCAGTACTTC
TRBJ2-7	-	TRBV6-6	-	CASTSMGGAYEQYF	TGTGCCAGCACTAGTATGGGCGGGGCCTACGAGCAGTACTTC
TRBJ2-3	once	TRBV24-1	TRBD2	CATSDTWTSGRPADTQYF	TGTGCCACCAGTGATACTTGGACTAGCGGGAGGCCGGCAGATACGCAGTATTTT
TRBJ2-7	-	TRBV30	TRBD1	CACQTGGAGEQYF	TGTGCCTGCCAGACAGGGGGCGCGGGGGAGCAGTACTTC
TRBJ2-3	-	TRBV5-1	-	CASSSGGVRTDTQYF	TGCGCCAGCAGCTCCGGAGGGGTAAGGACAGATACGCAGTATTTT
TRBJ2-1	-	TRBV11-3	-	CASSRVPNEQFF	TGTGCCAGCAGTCGCGTCCCCAATGAGCAGTTCTTC
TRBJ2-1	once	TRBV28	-	CASSPLEGGGLYNEQFF	TGTGCCAGCAGTCCCCTAGAAGGAGGCGGCCTTTACAATGAGCAGTTCTTC
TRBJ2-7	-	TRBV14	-	CASSQVLRGLNVNYEQYF	TGTGCCAGCAGCCAAGTATTAAGGGGACTGAACGTAAACTACGAGCAGTACTTC
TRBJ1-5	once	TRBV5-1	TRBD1	CASSRTGGNQPQHF	TGCGCCAGCAGCCGGACAGGGGGTAATCAGCCCCAGCATTTT
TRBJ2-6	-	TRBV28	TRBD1	CASSDDRAGANVLTF	TGTGCCAGCAGTGATGACAGGGCTGGGGCCAACGTCCTGACTTTC
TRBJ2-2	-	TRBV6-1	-	CASSDLSGTGELFF	TGTGCCAGCAGTGACCTCAGTGGCACCGGGGAGCTGTTTTTT
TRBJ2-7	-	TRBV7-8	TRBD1	CASSLGNLARQGVHEQYF	TGTGCCAGCAGCTTAGGGAACTTAGCCAGACAGGGTGTCCACGAGCAGTACTTC
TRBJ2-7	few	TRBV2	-	CASTRKPSAYEQYF	TGTGCCAGCACCCGAAAGCCCTCTGCCTACGAGCAGTACTTC
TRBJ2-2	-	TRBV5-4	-	CASSLVTDRNTGELFF	TGTGCCAGCAGCTTGGTTACCGATAGGAACACCGGGGAGCTGTTTTTT
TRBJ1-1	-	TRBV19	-	CASNPSGGGTEAFF	TGTGCCAGTAACCCCTCCGGGGGAGGCACTGAAGCTTTCTTT
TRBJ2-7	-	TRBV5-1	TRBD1	CASSLQGTDIDGQYF	TGCGCCAGCAGTTTGCAGGGGACAGATATTGATGGGCAGTACTTC
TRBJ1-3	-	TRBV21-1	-	CASSKAGGLSSGNTIYF	TGTGCCAGCAGCAAAGCTGGGGGCTTAAGCTCTGGAAACACCATATATTTT
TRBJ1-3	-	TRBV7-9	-	CASSLGGQPGNTIYF	TGTGCCAGCAGCTTAGGAGGTCAACCAGGGAACACCATATATTTT
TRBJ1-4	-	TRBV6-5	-	CASSLGQGFEKLFF	TGTGCCAGCAGTTTAGGGCAGGGCTTCGAAAAACTGTTTTTT
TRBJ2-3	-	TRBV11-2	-	CASSSVVNTQYF	TGTGCCAGCAGCTCGGTAGTAAATACGCAGTATTTT
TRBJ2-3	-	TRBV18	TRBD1	CASSNSGQGTDTQYF	TGTGCCAGCTCAAACTCGGGACAGGGGACAGATACGCAGTATTTT
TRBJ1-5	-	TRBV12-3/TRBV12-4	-	CASSPTNQPQHF	TGTGCCAGCAGTCCGACAAATCAGCCCCAGCATTTT
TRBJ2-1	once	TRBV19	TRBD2	CASSSPGGLAANEQFF	TGTGCCAGTAGTTCCCCAGGCGGACTAGCGGCCAATGAGCAGTTCTTC
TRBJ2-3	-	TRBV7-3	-	CASSPRLDTQYF	TGTGCCAGCAGCCCCAGACTCGATACGCAGTATTTT
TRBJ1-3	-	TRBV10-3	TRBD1	CAISERAGGELSGNTIYF	TGTGCCATCAGTGAGAGGGCAGGGGGCGAATTATCTGGAAACACCATATATTTT
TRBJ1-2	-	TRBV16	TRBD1	CASSPQGYGYGYTF	TGTGCCAGCAGCCCACAGGGGTACGGCTATGGCTACACCTTC
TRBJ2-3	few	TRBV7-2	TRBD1	CASSADRGRTDTQYF	TGTGCCAGCAGCGCAGACAGGGGGCGCACAGATACGCAGTATTTT
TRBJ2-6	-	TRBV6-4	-	CASSKTGLSGANVLTF	TGTGCCAGCAGTAAGACAGGTCTCTCTGGGGCCAACGTCCTGACTTTC
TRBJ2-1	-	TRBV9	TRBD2	CASSAAGGAYNEQFF	TGTGCCAGCAGCGCAGCGGGAGGGGCCTACAATGAGCAGTTCTTC
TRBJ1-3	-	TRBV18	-	CASSSLSGADGNTIYF	TGTGCCAGCTCATCTCTGTCAGGGGCGGATGGAAACACCATATATTTT
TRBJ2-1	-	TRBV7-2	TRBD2	CASSLVSGGNNEQFF	TGTGCCAGCAGCTTAGTTAGCGGGGGTAACAATGAGCAGTTCTTC
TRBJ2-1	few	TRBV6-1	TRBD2	CASSVTGTSGRAGEQFF	TGTGCCAGCAGTGTAACCGGGACTAGCGGGAGGGCCGGTGAGCAGTTCTTC
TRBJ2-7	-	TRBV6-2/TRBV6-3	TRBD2	CASSQAGEGYYEQYF	TGTGCCAGCAGCCAGGCGGGAGAGGGGTACTACGAGCAGTACTTC